The 19 T cell receptor beta chains presented below share a single source sample, sequenced in a study of blood T cell repertoires in COVID-19 (dated by TCRdb to 2020 to 2021). The library was built by means of the immunoSEQ multiplex PCR assay. Not all clones reach the TCRdb copy of this immuneACCESS table, which keeps in-frame sequences only. Checked studies attribute under half of the gap to unresolved V genes and leave the rest unexplained. In all, the sample holds approximately 280,000 clones, and approximately 84% of those were seen once. The top ten clonotypes cover more than 1.2% of the sample. The sequencing input was peripheral blood. These receptors came from a human donor with COVID-19, enrolled during active disease. The donor label of this sample is uncertain.

This sequence joins TRBV24-1 and TRBJ2-7; TRBD2 matches 7 bases. This CDR3 has 17 amino acids. The V segment lost 2 bases and the J segment 2 bases; nucleotides outside the gene matches: 11. CDR1 is KGHDR, CDR2 SFDVKD, per germline. This chain's CDR3 is CATSDWTRLAGPYEQYF. The CDR3 DNA follows: TGTGCCACCAGTGATTGGACCCGACTAGCTGGGCCCTACGAGCAGTACTTC.

This clone was counted a single time. The chain couples TRBV25-1 to TRBJ1-1, with 10 positions matching TRBD1. The CDR3 loop spans 13 amino acids. Germline trimming cut 8 bases from V and 6 bases from J; bases unmatched to any gene: 6. The germline CDR1 and CDR2 sequences are MGHDK and SYGVNS. The CDR3 spells CASGDRGRPEAFF. The CDR3 nucleotides read TGTGCCAGCGGGGACAGGGGCAGGCCTGAAGCTTTCTTT.

The V call is TRBV5-6, the J call TRBJ2-5; D possibly corresponds to TRBD1 (6 bases). Trimming cost V 0 bases and J 5 bases, with 17 bases left between them. CDR3 length: 16 residues. Germline V gene data show CDR1 as SGHDT and CDR2 as YYEEEE. The CDR3 spells CASSLAWSSGGETQYF. In DNA form, the CDR3 reads TGTGCCAGCAGCTTGGCCTGGTCTTCTGGGGGCGAGACCCAGTACTTC. The whole variable domain, remainder taken from reference TRBV5-6 and TRBJ2-5, is DAGVTQSPTHLIKTRGQQVTLRCSPKSGHDTVSWYQQALGQGPQFIFQYYEEEERQRGNFPDRFSGHQFPNYSSELNVNALLLGDSALYLCASSLAWSSGGETQYFGPGTRLLVL.

The chain combines TRBV5-1 with TRBJ1-6; maybe TRBD1 (5 bases). V was pared by 0 bases and J by 10 bases, with 14 bases between. This CDR3 is built from 15 residues. The germline V gene has CDR1 SGHRS and CDR2 YFSETQ. This CDR3 reads CASSLDPGRESPLHF. The CDR3 bases are TGCGCCAGCAGCTTGGACCCAGGGAGGGAATCACCCCTCCACTTT.

The genes are TRBV25-1 and TRBJ1-1; unclear D gene. In germline, CDR1 is MGHDK, CDR2 SYGVNS. This CDR3 has 14 amino acids. The V and J ends lost 0 bases and 10 bases respectively, with 15 bases between them. The CDR3 spells CASSEYGSRAGAFF. CDR3 nucleotide sequence: TGTGCCAGCAGTGAATACGGTTCGAGGGCAGGAGCTTTCTTT.

The chain recombines TRBV24-1 with TRBJ1-1, with D hard to call. With 0 bases removed from V and 10 bases from J, the gap between germline ends came to 8 bases. The CDR3 totals 12 residues. Germline assignment: CDR1 KGHDR and CDR2 SFDVKD. The CDR3 DNA reads TGTGCCACCAGTGATTTGGGAGGGAGAGCTTTCTTT. Its protein is CATSDLGGRAFF.

CDR3 region: CASLGLDYTDTQYF. The DNA of the CDR3 is TGTGCCAGCCTGGGACTAGACTACACAGATACGCAGTATTTT. The chain carries TRBV2 and TRBJ2-3, with 8 nucleotides matching TRBD2. With V trimmed by 8 bases and J by 2 bases, 6 bases remained unmatched. The CDR3 length is 14 residues. Germline-derived CDR1 and CDR2 are SNHLY and FYNNEI.

This chain connects TRBV27 to TRBJ2-7; D is possibly TRBD2 (6 bases). This CDR3 region has 14 residues. Trimming stripped 3 bases from V and 2 bases from J, with 11 bases between. Germline CDR1 is MNHEY and CDR2 is SMNVEV (reference sequence). The CDR3, as DNA: TGTGCCAGCAGTTTTGCGGGACTGGCCTACGAGCAGTACTTC. Protein: CASSFAGLAYEQYF.

This clone was recorded only once. The rearrangement joins TRBV19 to TRBJ2-5; D possibly corresponds to TRBD1 (6 bases). V was pared by 5 bases and J by 1 base, with 8 bases between. The CDR3 contains 13 residues. CDR1 is LNHDA and CDR2 is SQIVND in the germline V gene (reference sequence). The CDR3 nucleotides read TGTGCCAGTAGTTGGACAGCCCAAGAGACCCAGTACTTC. It is translated as CASSWTAQETQYF.

The V gene is TRBV7-9, the J gene TRBJ2-1; 8 bases agree with TRBD2. Trimming took 1 base from V and 9 from J; bases not matched to a gene: 5. Germline V CDR1 and CDR2: SEHNR, FQNEAQ (reference sequence). CDR3 length equals 14 residues. This chain's CDR3 is CASSLGGSGGEQFF. Here the CDR3 DNA reads TGTGCCAGCAGCTTAGGCGGGAGCGGGGGTGAGCAGTTCTTC.

CDR3 nucleotide sequence: TGTGCCAGCAGTATCGGACTAGCGGGAGTTGCGCGTGAGCAGTTCTTC. Protein product: CASSIGLAGVAREQFF. The genes are TRBV28 and TRBJ2-1, with TRBD2 identical over 13 bases. The CDR3 has 16 amino acids. The junction had 10 bases not matched to a gene; V was cut back by 5 bases and J by 9 bases. From germline, CDR1 is MDHEN and CDR2 SYDVKM.

The J gene is TRBJ2-1, the V gene TRBV11-2, with D hard to call. Looked up from germline, CDR1 is SGHAT and CDR2 is FQNNGV. The CDR3 length is 14 residues. The V end lost 5 bases, the J end lost 3 bases, and 11 bases lay between the germline ends. CDR3 sequence (DNA): TGTGCCAGCAGCAAACTTATAAGCTACAATGAGCAGTTCTTC. Encoded protein: CASSKLISYNEQFF. The complete variable domain, with remaining parts taken from reference TRBV11-2 and TRBJ2-1, reads EAGVAQSPRYKIIEKRQSVAFWCNPISGHATLYWYQQILGQGPKLLIQFQNNGVVDDSQLPKDRFSAERLKGVDSTLKIQPAKLEDSAVYLCASSKLISYNEQFFGPGTRLTVL.

This sequence joins TRBV6-5 and TRBJ1-2, with 9 bases lining up with TRBD1. The CDR3 totals 14 residues. In germline, CDR1 is MNHEY, CDR2 SVGAGI. V gave up 6 bases and J gave up 4 bases; unmatched junction bases: 6. CDR3 nucleotide sequence: TGTGCCAGCAGACTTTCGGGACAGGGCTATGGCTACACCTTC. Amino acids: CASRLSGQGYGYTF.

DNA of the CDR3: TGTGCCACCAGCAGAGATTTAGGGGACTACTACGAGCAGTACTTC. This encodes CATSRDLGDYYEQYF. This chain uses TRBV15 with TRBJ2-7; 7 bases line up with TRBD2. CDR3 length equals 15 residues. The J segment lost 3 bases and the V segment lost 0 bases, leaving 5 bases of the junction unmatched. Germline V gives CDR1 LNHNV, CDR2 YYDKDF (reference sequence).

The chain carries TRBV28 and TRBJ2-3, with D perhaps TRBD1 (6 bases). The CDR3 covers 15 residues. V was cut by 8 bases and J by 2 bases, with 17 bases left in between. Per the germline V gene, CDR1 is MDHEN and CDR2 is SYDVKM. The CDR3: CASVEQGIFTDTQYF. CDR3 bases: TGTGCCAGCGTAGAACAGGGTATTTTCACAGATACGCAGTATTTT.

The chain joins TRBV27 to TRBJ2-2; 9 bases are a match to TRBD1. This CDR3 comprises 16 residues. Looked up from germline, CDR1 is MNHEY and CDR2 is SMNVEV (reference sequence). Trimming took 4 bases from V and 4 from J; bases not matched to a gene: 7. CDR3: CASSSGTGKATGELFF. CDR3 coding DNA: TGTGCCAGCAGTTCCGGGACAGGGAAGGCCACCGGGGAGCTGTTTTTT.

This chain uses TRBV6-1 with TRBJ2-5; 11 nucleotides agree with TRBD2. This CDR3 comprises 15 residues. The trim removed 3 bases at V and 1 base at J, leaving 1 base unmatched. Per germline, CDR1 MNHNS and CDR2 SASEGT. DNA for the CDR3: TGTGCCAGCAGTGAGACTAGCGGGGTCCAAGAGACCCAGTACTTC. It codes for CASSETSGVQETQYF.

V and J are TRBV5-1 and TRBJ2-7; 7 bases are a match to TRBD2. The CDR3 totals 16 residues. In germline, CDR1 is SGHRS, CDR2 YFSETQ. After removal of 5 bases from V and 1 base from J, the junction contained 12 bases not matched to a gene. CDR3 bases: TGCGCCAGCAGATTCTGGCCTCCGCGGGGGTCCTACGAGCAGTACTTC. Its protein is CASRFWPPRGSYEQYF.

The CDR3 loop is CASSTSGRAPYNEQFF. CDR3 nucleotide sequence: TGTGCCAGCAGCACTAGCGGGAGGGCCCCCTACAATGAGCAGTTCTTC. This chain links TRBV2 with TRBJ2-1; 13 nucleotides match TRBD2. The CDR3 is made up of 16 amino acids. Germline V gives CDR1 SNHLY, CDR2 FYNNEI. The V segment lost 6 bases and the J segment 2 bases; nucleotides outside the gene matches: 4.